This T cell receptor gamma chain came from a study of Vδ1+ human thymocytes (dated by TCRdb to 2016 to 2019). Turning to the overall study: The study characterised mRNA-level TRG and TRD CDR3 repertoires of highly purified Vdelta1+ thymocytes from young children as a data resource. Validation of the multiplex-based CDR3 amplicon strategy against 5'RACE-based CDR3 amplicon generation methods had been performed previously.

Broad study findings and their caveats: Numerous TRG clonotypes were shared among donors (up to roughly 7x10^3), while TRD repertoires were essentially private (a maximum of about 100 shared). Unlike the oligoclonal repertoires in peripheral blood, the thymic TRG and TRD repertoires appeared highly polyclonal, with Gaussian CDR3 length distributions. Approximately 20% of thymic TRD sequences were found to be Vdelta2 (and few were Vdelta3) despite high sort purity, in contrast to peripheral blood Vdelta1+ controls. Because unexpected Vdelta2 sequences could lead to misinterpretation of bulk repertoire data, the authors recommended using highly purified populations and validating at the single-cell level. No clustering by age or sex was observed, so analyses did not stratify donors by these variables.

Thymic samples were depleted of alphabeta T cells, then CD3+ TCRVdelta1+ TCRVdelta2- thymocytes were FACS-sorted. The purity of the sorted Vdelta1+ thymocytes fell between about 96% and 99.6%. Thymic specimens were obtained from several paediatric patients, aged from about 5 days to 16 months, who were undergoing corrective cardiac surgery. Thymic tissue was dispersed, and mononuclear cells were isolated on a Histopaque-1077 density gradient. The staining antibodies were anti-TCRVdelta1 clone TS8.2, anti-TCRVdelta2 clone B6, anti-CD3 clone HIT3a and anti-TCRalphabeta clone IP26. Trimming removed 0 bases from V and 3 bases from J; the gene matches leave 7 bases unexplained. Reading the germline V gene gives CDR1 EGSNGY and CDR2 YDSYNSKV. Including cysteine and phenylalanine, the CDR3 has 16 amino acids. The retained sequence is limited to the CDR3, 48 bases, with the frame set at the first base. Notes on this clone: This receptor's antigen is unknown. Per-base quality was not reported, and no clone a single base away is much larger than it. The same CDR3 can be traced to other DNA sequences in this sample.

RNA was isolated using the RNeasy mini kit, and reverse transcription was performed with Superscript III. To generate the CDR3 amplicons, a multiplex PCR was run using pooled V-gene forward primers together with a constant-region reverse primer that carried Illumina adaptor overhangs. After gel purification, amplicons were indexed with Nextera index primers over around 8 extra PCR cycles and were then purified with AMPure XP beads. Sequencing of libraries was performed on an Illumina MiSeq using paired-end 250 bp reads, dual indexing and an approximately 19% PhiX spike-in. The paper's processing steps were these. FastQC was used to quality check the reads, while ea-utils fastq-join merged the TRG read pairs. Sequences were annotated with IMGT/HighV-QUEST, keeping only productive sequences with unambiguous V-gene assignment; clonotypes were defined by identical CDR3 sequence. For downstream analysis, the tools were VDJtools 1.1.1, tcR 2.2.3, Treemap and vegan Shannon diversity in R 3.4.4. In TCRdb, clones were called once more from the public reads by CATT, and rows of identical DNA were later combined. The V and J calls come from TCRdb's annotation, not from the publication. The sample table holds tens of thousands of gamma-chain clones, of which 20% to 25% were seen once. The ten largest clonotypes hold around 2% of the sample.

This clonotype was obtained from a girl under three years old who had congenital heart surgery. Material: Vdelta1+ gamma-delta thymocytes from the thymus. Taken with the paper, the label for cell subset or site translates to: FACS-sorted CD3+ TCRalphabeta- TCRVdelta1+ TCRVdelta2- thymocytes. The sequence links TRGV2 to TRGJP2. The DNA sequence is given as TGTGCCACCTGGGACGGGCAGGGGGGTAGTGATTGGATCAAGACGTTT. The translation is CATWDGQGGSDWIKTF.